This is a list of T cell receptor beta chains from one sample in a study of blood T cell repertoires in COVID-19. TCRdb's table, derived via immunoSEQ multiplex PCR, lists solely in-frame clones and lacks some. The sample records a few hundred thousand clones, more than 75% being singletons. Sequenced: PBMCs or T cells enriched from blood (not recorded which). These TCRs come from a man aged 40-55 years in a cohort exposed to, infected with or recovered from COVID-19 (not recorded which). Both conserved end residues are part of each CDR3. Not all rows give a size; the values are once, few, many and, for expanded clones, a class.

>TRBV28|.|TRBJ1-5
CASEGEGSDQPQHF
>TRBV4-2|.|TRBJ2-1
CASSQAGSSSYNEQFF
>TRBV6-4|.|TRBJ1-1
CASRATQGMYTEAFF
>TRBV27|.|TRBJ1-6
CASSLGRGTNNSPLHF
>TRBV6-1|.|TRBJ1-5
CASSDYRGFQPQHF
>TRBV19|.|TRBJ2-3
CASSPSGSDTQYF
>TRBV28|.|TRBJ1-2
CASSSRVAYGYTF
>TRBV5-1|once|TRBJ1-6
CASSLEWGRNNSPLHF
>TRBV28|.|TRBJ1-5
CASSPGQGLKPQHF
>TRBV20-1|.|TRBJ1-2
CSGEVNYGYTF
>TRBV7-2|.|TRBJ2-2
CASSLEGGEGTGELFF
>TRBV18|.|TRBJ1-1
CASSPPQTEAFF
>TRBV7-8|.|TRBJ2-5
CASSTGQVKETQYF
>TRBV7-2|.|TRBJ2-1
CASSLTSGSRSEQFF
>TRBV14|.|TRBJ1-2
CASSHSGTGYSGYTF
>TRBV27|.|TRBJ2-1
CASSLRWQGQGEQFF
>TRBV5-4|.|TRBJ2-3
CASSLASGRTDTQYF
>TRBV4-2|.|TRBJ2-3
CASSQIADTQYF
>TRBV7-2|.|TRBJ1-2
CASSASGQGGDGYTF
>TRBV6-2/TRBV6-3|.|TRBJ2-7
CASSREREPAYEQYF
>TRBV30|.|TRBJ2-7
CASGPLLAGAYEQYF
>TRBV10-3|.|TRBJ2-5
CAISESGGPGGTQYF
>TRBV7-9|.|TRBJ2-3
CASSFPGGPADTQYF
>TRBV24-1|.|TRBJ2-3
CATSDSSKRAGTDTQYF
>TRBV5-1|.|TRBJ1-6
CASSSSTGESPLHF
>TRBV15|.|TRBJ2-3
CATSRGPSGYTDTQYF
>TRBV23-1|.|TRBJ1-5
CASSHEQGRNQPQHF
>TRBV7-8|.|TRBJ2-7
CASSLDRPNQREARVEQYF